The next 32 T cell receptor beta chains were all read from a single sample in a study of blood T cell repertoires in COVID-19. The data were produced by immunoSEQ multiplex PCR, yet TCRdb's version contains in-frame clones alone and is incomplete. The data show some 400,000 clones, with 85% to 90% seen just once and about 2.9% held by the top ten. Input material: peripheral blood. The source of these receptors is a human donor in a cohort sampled during active COVID-19.

The CDR3 region is CATSREALALEQFF. CDR3 bases: TGTGCCACCAGCAGAGAGGCGCTAGCACTAGAGCAGTTCTTC. This rearrangement joins TRBV15 to TRBJ2-1; weak D call: TRBD2 (5 bases). This CDR3 region has 14 residues. V was trimmed by 0 bases and J by 10 bases, leaving 13 bases between them. Germline V CDR1 and CDR2: LNHNV, YYDKDF (reference sequence).

The V gene is TRBV3-1 (or the pseudogene TRBV3-2), the J gene TRBJ1-1, with 9 bases matching TRBD1. This CDR3 has 15 amino acids. In germline, CDR1 is LGHDT, CDR2 YNNKEL (reference sequence). Trimming took 4 bases from V and 4 from J; bases not matched to a gene: 7. CDR3 nucleotide sequence: TGTGCCAGCAGCCCGACAGGGGGTAGGGTCACTGAAGCTTTCTTT. Translated, it gives CASSPTGGRVTEAFF.

J is TRBJ2-3 and V is TRBV30, with D maybe TRBD1 (5 bases). The CDR3 runs to 15 residues. Trimming pared 0 bases from V and 2 bases from J, leaving 12 bases between. CDR1 GTSNPN and CDR2 SVGIG come from the germline V gene (reference sequence). DNA for the CDR3: TGTGCCTGGAGTGTAGGGGCAGGAGTCACAGATACGCAGTATTTT. Residues: CAWSVGAGVTDTQYF. Complete variable domain (other parts from reference TRBV30 and TRBJ2-3): SQTIHQWPATLVQPVGSPLSLECTVEGTSNPNLYWYRQAAGRGLQLLFYSVGIGQISSEVPQNLSASRPQDRQFILSSKKLLLSDSGFYLCAWSVGAGVTDTQYFGPGTRLTVL.

This sequence joins TRBV4-1 and TRBJ1-1; 7 nucleotides align to TRBD1. The CDR3 has 16 amino acids. Germline assignment: CDR1 MGHRA and CDR2 YSYEKL. J was trimmed by 0 bases and V by 1 base; bases with no gene match: 5. The CDR3 region has the DNA TGCGCCAGCAGCCAAGGGCCACAGGGGATGAACACTGAAGCTTTCTTT. This codes for CASSQGPQGMNTEAFF.

The V gene is TRBV27, the J gene TRBJ2-1, with D tentatively TRBD1 (6 bases). CDR3 length: 16 residues. CDR1 and CDR2 (germline): MNHEY, SMNVEV (reference sequence). Trimming took 1 base from V and 5 from J, leaving 15 bases between them. The CDR3 loop is CASSLYRASGDNEQFF. CDR3 coding DNA: TGTGCCAGCAGTTTATACAGGGCAAGTGGGGACAATGAGCAGTTCTTC.

The gene calls are TRBV19 and TRBJ2-1; D may be TRBD2 (5 bases). With 10 bases removed from V and 9 bases from J, the gap between germline ends came to 16 bases. The CDR3 spans 12 residues. CDR1 and CDR2 (germline): LNHDA, SQIVND (reference sequence). The DNA for the CDR3 is TGTGCCACACGGACTGTCAACGGTGAGCAGTTCTTC. Translated: CATRTVNGEQFF.

The chain couples TRBV6-5 to TRBJ1-1, with D perhaps TRBD1 (5 bases). Trimming took off 7 bases at V and 11 bases at J, with 26 bases between the two ends. This CDR3 comprises 15 residues. Germline V CDR1 and CDR2: MNHEY, SVGAGI. CDR3 DNA: TGTGCCAGCACCGGGTTGGCAGGGAGGACAAGTCGGGCTTTCTTT. Translating it yields CASTGLAGRTSRAFF.

V is TRBV5-1 and J is TRBJ1-1; D not certain. CDR1 and CDR2 from the germline V gene are SGHRS and YFSETQ. V lost 3 bases, J lost 0 bases, and 6 bases lay in between. The CDR3 has 13 amino acids. CDR3 nucleotides: TGCGCCAGCAGCTGGAGTATGAACACTGAAGCTTTCTTT. This encodes CASSWSMNTEAFF.

This clone appeared a few times. One junction end disagrees with the germline gene, perhaps due to a read error. Written as DNA, the CDR3 is TGTGCTAGCAGCTCGGACAGGGGAGGGGAGACCCAGTACTTC. Translation gives CASSSDRGGETQYF. This chain joins TRBV7-7 and TRBJ2-5, with TRBD1 identical over 9 bases. The CDR3 length is 14 residues. Germline V gives CDR1 SSHAT, CDR2 FNYEAQ (reference sequence).

The chain employs TRBV10-2 and TRBJ1-2; D gene uncertain. CDR1 is WSHSY, CDR2 SAAADI, per germline. Trimming took 5 bases from V and 8 from J, leaving 21 bases between them. CDR3 length: 15 amino acids. The CDR3 DNA sequence: TGCGCCAGCAGTCCACCGCTATCCGGGTCCCGCGGCTACACCTTC. It yields the protein CASSPPLSGSRGYTF.

The V gene is TRBV11-3, the J gene TRBJ2-1; 7 nucleotides align to TRBD1. Germline CDR1 reads SGHNT; CDR2 reads YENEEA. Losses at the gene ends were 0 bases for V and 9 bases for J; bases not matched to a gene: 8. The CDR3 has 15 residues. The CDR3 nucleotides read TGTGCCAGCAGCTTAGACACAACCAACAGGGGTGAGCAGTTCTTC. Encoded protein: CASSLDTTNRGEQFF. The variable domain in full, with the rest retrieved from reference TRBV11-3 and TRBJ2-1, is EAGVVQSPRYKIIEKKQPVAFWCNPISGHNTLYWYLQNLGQGPELLIRYENEEAVDDSQLPKDRFSAERLKGVDSTLKIQPAELGDSAVYLCASSLDTTNRGEQFFGPGTRLTVL.

This rearrangement joins TRBV28 to TRBJ1-2; TRBD1 aligns across 7 bases. Germline V gene sequence: CDR1 MDHEN, CDR2 SYDVKM. The CDR3 covers 16 residues. V shed 6 bases, J shed 5 bases, and the junction held 15 bases outside the gene matches. CDR3 amino acids: CASSHHPLQGKYGYTF. In DNA, the CDR3 is TGTGCCAGCAGCCACCACCCCCTACAGGGGAAGTATGGCTACACCTTC.

CDR3 amino acids: CASSLSGRVYEQYF. The CDR3, as DNA: TGTGCCAGCAGTTTAAGCGGGAGGGTCTACGAGCAGTACTTC. The chain carries TRBV27 and TRBJ2-7; 10 nucleotides agree with TRBD2. CDR1 is MNHEY and CDR2 is SMNVEV in the germline V gene (reference sequence). The CDR3 extends over 14 amino acids. The ends lost 2 bases at V and 3 bases at J; junction bases unmatched: 1.

The chain uses TRBV28 and TRBJ2-3; 7 nucleotides agree with TRBD1. J gave up 6 bases and V 2 bases, and 5 bases lay outside the gene matches. This CDR3 comprises 14 residues. In germline, CDR1 is MDHEN, CDR2 SYDVKM. Here the CDR3 DNA reads TGTGCCAGCAGTTTAAACACAGGGGCGGATACGCAGTATTTT. Protein: CASSLNTGADTQYF.

The chain combines TRBV27 with TRBJ2-7; possibly TRBD2 for D (5 bases). The V and J ends lost 6 bases and 0 bases respectively, with 18 bases between them. CDR1 is MNHEY and CDR2 is SMNVEV in the germline V gene (reference sequence). This CDR3 spans 16 amino acids. For the CDR3, the DNA is TGTGCCAGCAGCACAATTAGGGAGTCATACTCCTACGAGCAGTACTTC. It specifies CASSTIRESYSYEQYF.

The chain carries TRBV2 and TRBJ1-2; the D gene is possibly TRBD1 (6 bases). This CDR3 is 15 amino acids long. V was shortened by 6 bases and J by 6 bases, with 20 bases between the two germline ends. Germline V gene lookup returns CDR1 SNHLY and CDR2 FYNNEI. CDR3 in amino acids: CASSYGGQGRNGYTF. In DNA form, the CDR3 reads TGTGCCAGCAGCTACGGGGGGCAGGGGAGAAATGGCTACACCTTC.

This clone showed up just a few times. This sequence joins TRBV7-9 and TRBJ2-1; no definite D call. The CDR3 consists of 13 residues. The germline V and J ends were trimmed by 5 bases and 9 bases, with 14 bases remaining between them. Germline V gene sequence: CDR1 SEHNR, CDR2 FQNEAQ (reference sequence). The CDR3 here is CASSPTEVGEQFF. CDR3 coding DNA: TGTGCCAGCAGCCCTACAGAAGTCGGTGAGCAGTTCTTC.

The chain carries TRBV19 and TRBJ2-3, with 14 positions matching TRBD2. The CDR3 has 15 amino acids. The germline gives CDR1 LNHDA, CDR2 SQIVND (reference sequence). The J segment lost 4 bases and the V segment lost 8 bases, leaving 5 bases of the junction unmatched. CDR3 in amino acids: CASEPGLAGADTQYF. In nucleotides, the CDR3 is TGTGCCAGTGAGCCGGGACTAGCGGGAGCAGATACGCAGTATTTT.

This rearrangement joins TRBV5-5 to TRBJ1-2; D is undetermined. Per the germline V gene, CDR1 is SGHKS and CDR2 is YYEKEE (reference sequence). V was shortened by 1 base and J by 4 bases, with 11 bases between the two germline ends. The CDR3 is made up of 14 amino acids. The DNA for the CDR3 is TGTGCCAGCAGCTTGATCGCGACTGGCTATGGCTACACCTTC. The encoded protein is CASSLIATGYGYTF.

The chain couples TRBV5-4 to TRBJ2-3; no clear D gene. This CDR3 region has 13 residues. CDR1 and CDR2 from the germline V gene are SGHNT and YYREEE (reference sequence). V lost 5 bases, J lost 1 base, and 8 bases lay in between. CDR3: CASSYLGTDTQYF. DNA for the CDR3: TGTGCCAGCAGTTACTTGGGCACAGATACGCAGTATTTT.

The chain joins TRBV7-9 to TRBJ1-2; possible D gene TRBD1, 6 bases. The germline V gene encodes CDR1 SEHNR and CDR2 FQNEAQ (reference sequence). The CDR3 contains 13 residues. Trimming removed 1 base at V and 8 bases at J, with 11 bases between. The chain's CDR3 is CASSLGEQGGYTF. For the CDR3, the DNA is TGTGCCAGCAGCTTAGGAGAACAGGGCGGCTACACCTTC. The complete variable domain, with remaining parts taken from reference TRBV7-9 and TRBJ1-2, reads DTGVSQNPRHKITKRGQNVTFRCDPISEHNRLYWYRQTLGQGPEFLTYFQNEAQLEKSRLLSDRFSAERPKGSFSTLEIQRTEQGDSAMYLCASSLGEQGGYTFGSGTRLTVV.

The V call is TRBV9, the J call TRBJ2-1; 7 nucleotides line up with TRBD1. CDR1 is SGDLS, CDR2 YYNGEE, per germline. J lost 6 bases, V lost 4 bases, and 10 bases had no gene match. The CDR3 covers 15 residues. The CDR3 bases are TGTGCCAGCAGCCCCCGACAGGGAACCCTCAATGAGCAGTTCTTC. This gives the protein CASSPRQGTLNEQFF.

V usage is TRBV19 and J usage is TRBJ1-3, with D possibly TRBD1 on 6 matching bases. The V and J ends lost 5 bases and 1 base respectively, with 15 bases between them. The CDR3 loop spans 16 amino acids. Germline CDR1 reads LNHDA; CDR2 reads SQIVND (reference sequence). DNA for the CDR3: TGTGCCAGTAGTGTTGCGAGGGGGTTGTCTGGAAACACCATATATTTT. Amino acids: CASSVARGLSGNTIYF.

The genes are TRBV30 and TRBJ1-6; 10 nucleotides line up with TRBD1. V lost 8 bases and J lost 7; bases outside the gene matches: 5. The CDR3 extends over 13 amino acids. Germline V lookup: CDR1 GTSNPN, CDR2 SVGIG (reference sequence). This CDR3 is CAARDRGNSPLHF. DNA for the CDR3: TGTGCCGCTAGGGACAGGGGAAATTCACCCCTCCACTTT.

This chain joins TRBV5-1 and TRBJ2-1, with a tentative D call TRBD2 (6 bases). Trimming removed 7 bases from V and 2 bases from J, with 13 bases in between. The CDR3 has 14 amino acids. The germline V gene has CDR1 SGHRS and CDR2 YFSETQ. The CDR3 region has the DNA TGCGCCAGCGGGGGGTTCGGTCCCTACAATGAGCAGTTCTTC. Its protein product is CASGGFGPYNEQFF.

This chain links TRBV5-4 with TRBJ2-5; TRBD2 might be the D (5 bases). The V gene's germline CDR1 is SGHNT and CDR2 YYREEE (reference sequence). The CDR3 sequence is 13 residues long. V lost 4 bases and J lost 2, with 9 bases in between. The CDR3, as DNA: TGTGCCAGCAGCCCACTAGAGCAAGAGACCCAGTACTTC. Amino acids: CASSPLEQETQYF.

The chain has TRBV4-2 and TRBJ2-3; D remains unclear. The V and J ends lost 1 base and 5 bases respectively, with 4 bases between them. Germline V gene sequence: CDR1 LGHNA, CDR2 YNFKEQ. This CDR3 is 12 amino acids long. CDR3 protein: CASSQARDTQYF. DNA of the CDR3: TGTGCCAGCAGCCAAGCTAGAGATACGCAGTATTTT.

This chain uses TRBV11-3 with TRBJ2-1; TRBD1 agrees at 8 bases. The length of the CDR3 is 16 residues. The V segment lost 4 bases and the J segment 6 bases; nucleotides outside the gene matches: 11. CDR1 and CDR2 from the germline V gene are SGHNT and YENEEA. CDR3 sequence (DNA): TGTGCCAGCAGCTGGACCGGGACAGGAACCGTCAATGAGCAGTTCTTC. This translates into CASSWTGTGTVNEQFF.

This chain links TRBV7-3 with TRBJ1-3, with D perhaps TRBD1 (6 bases). This CDR3 has 16 residues. Germline CDR1 is SGHTA and CDR2 is FQGTGA. V lost 5 bases to trimming and J lost 4 bases, with 18 bases between them. The CDR3 loop is CASSVDRPRGGNTIYF. The CDR3 DNA reads as TGTGCCAGCAGCGTCGACAGGCCCCGAGGAGGAAACACCATATATTTT.

This clone was picked up one time. The rearrangement joins TRBV18 to TRBJ2-1, with 8 bases fitting TRBD1. The germline CDR1 and CDR2 sequences are KGHSH and LQKENI. The length of the CDR3 is 14 residues. V lost 6 bases and J lost 4; bases outside the gene matches: 5. DNA of the CDR3: TGTGCCAGCTCCAGGACAGGGATTTACAATGAGCAGTTCTTC. Amino acid sequence: CASSRTGIYNEQFF.

The V call is TRBV19, the J call TRBJ2-7; possible D gene TRBD2, 6 bases. Trimming removed 0 bases at V and 12 bases at J, with 12 bases between. Germline V gives CDR1 LNHDA, CDR2 SQIVND (reference sequence). The CDR3 runs 12 residues. In DNA, the CDR3 is TGTGCCAGTAGTATAGAGGCGGCCGGGGGGTACTTC. Its protein product is CASSIEAAGGYF.

This clone was seen at least ten times. A junction boundary mismatches the germline segment, possibly from a read error. The rearrangement uses TRBV2 and TRBJ2-7; D unresolved. The CDR3 runs 11 residues. Germline V CDR1 and CDR2: SNHLY, FYNNEI. This chain's CDR3 is CASSAAKNQRF. DNA of the CDR3: TGTGCCAGCAGTGCCGCGAAGAACCAAAGATTC. The full variable domain, rest sourced from reference TRBV2 and TRBJ2-7, is EPEVTQTPSHQVTQMGQEVILRCVPISNHLYFYWYRQILGQKVEFLVSFYNNEISEKSEIFDDQFSVERPDGSNFTLKIRSTKLEDSAMYFCASSAAKNQRFGPGTRLTVT.